Following are 21 T cell receptor beta chains from one sample sequenced in a study of T-cell reconstitution after alpha-beta-depleted transplantation in children. Unique molecular identifiers were incorporated during preparation of the TCRbeta library. TCRdb recomputed calls from the PCR reads with MiXCR, one row per CDR3 protein. The repertoire includes approximately 490,000 distinct CDR3 sequences, 9.5% to 15% of them detected once, and over 5.5% sits in the top ten. The material was PBMCs from the stem cell graft donor, obtained from the stem cell graft. These receptors came from a human donor who donated a stem cell graft to a child with combined immunodeficiency.

The chain employs TRBV12-3 or TRBV12-4 and TRBJ2-7; possibly TRBD1 for D (5 bases). This CDR3 spans 13 amino acids. Between the trimmed V and J ends, which lost 3 bases and 3 bases, there was a span of 9 bases. The CDR3: CASSFNRGYEQYF. CDR3 nucleotides: TGTGCCAGCAGTTTCAATAGGGGCTACGAGCAGTACTTC.

The V gene is TRBV12-3 or TRBV12-4, the J gene TRBJ2-3; the match to TRBD2 covers 12 bases. The trim removed 5 bases at V and 3 bases at J, leaving 6 bases unmatched. The CDR3 consists of 16 residues. The DNA of the CDR3 is TGTGCCAGCAGTACGACTAGCGGGAGATTTACAGATACGCAGTATTTT. Translated, it gives CASSTTSGRFTDTQYF.

There are a few counts of this clonotype. This rearrangement joins TRBV12-3 or TRBV12-4 to TRBJ2-5; possible D gene TRBD1, 5 bases. The CDR3 contains 13 residues. The ends were cut back, 6 bases at V and 1 base at J, with 9 bases in the middle. CDR3 bases: TGTGCCAGCAGACGGACACTCCAAGAGACCCAGTACTTC. Residues: CASRRTLQETQYF.

Ten or more counts support this clonotype. This chain uses TRBV24-1 with TRBJ2-7; TRBD1 agrees at 7 bases. V shed 4 bases, J shed 3 bases, and the junction held 5 bases outside the gene matches. The CDR3 contains 14 residues. The V gene's germline CDR1 is KGHDR and CDR2 SFDVKD. CDR3 DNA sequence: TGTGCCACCAGTGACTCCCGGGACAGCTACGAGCAGTACTTC. Amino acids: CATSDSRDSYEQYF.

This clonotype appeared a few times. The chain combines TRBV6-5 with TRBJ2-3; TRBD2 matches at 7 bases. V lost 5 bases and J lost 2; bases outside the gene matches: 10. Germline CDR1 reads MNHEY; CDR2 reads SVGAGI. CDR3 length equals 16 residues. The CDR3 region has the DNA TGTGCCAGCAGTCGTCCAACCCGGGGGGACACAGATACGCAGTATTTT. It codes for CASSRPTRGDTDTQYF.

The V and J genes are TRBV20-1 and TRBJ2-1; possible D gene TRBD2, 6 bases. The V end lost 6 bases, the J end lost 2 bases, and 14 bases lay between the germline ends. Germline-derived CDR1 and CDR2 are DFQATT and SNEGSKA (reference sequence). The CDR3 has 14 amino acids. CDR3 DNA sequence: TGCAGTGCCTTGGCTAGCGTCGCCTACAATGAGCAGTTCTTC. Residues: CSALASVAYNEQFF.

This clonotype was seen a handful of times. The rearrangement uses TRBV9 and TRBJ2-5, with 9 bases aligning to TRBD1. Trimming removed 1 base from V and 4 bases from J; junction bases left unmatched: 8. The germline V gene encodes CDR1 SGDLS and CDR2 YYNGEE. This CDR3 has 16 amino acids. The CDR3 loop reads CASSVTDRGAGETQYF. The CDR3 DNA is TGTGCCAGCAGCGTAACGGACAGGGGCGCGGGAGAGACCCAGTACTTC.

In this sample, this clonotype turned up many times. DNA of the CDR3: TGTGCCAGCAGCGTAGTGGGCGGGGGCAGCACAGATACGCAGTATTTT. Its translation: CASSVVGGGSTDTQYF. The chain recombines TRBV9 with TRBJ2-3; tentatively, D is TRBD2 (7 bases). The CDR3 covers 16 residues. V lost 0 bases to trimming and J lost 0 bases, with 11 bases between them. The V gene's germline CDR1 is SGDLS and CDR2 YYNGEE.

V is TRBV7-3 and J is TRBJ2-1; weak D call: TRBD1 (5 bases). V dropped 6 bases and J dropped 5 bases, with 23 bases sitting between them. The CDR3 is made up of 17 amino acids. Germline CDR1 SGHTA, CDR2 FQGTGA. The CDR3 DNA reads TGTGCCAGCAGTCAATATCCCCTCGCAGGGCCCAACAATGAGCAGTTCTTC. This encodes CASSQYPLAGPNNEQFF.

This clonotype was counted only a few times. The chain recombines TRBV5-1 with TRBJ2-2; tentatively, D is TRBD1 (5 bases). The germline V gene encodes CDR1 SGHRS and CDR2 YFSETQ. This CDR3 contains 14 residues. Trimming pared 1 base from V and 8 bases from J, leaving 12 bases between. The CDR3 nucleotides read TGCGCCAGCAGCTTGTTAGGGGCGGCGGGGGAGCTGTTTTTT. As protein: CASSLLGAAGELFF.

This clonotype has only a few counts. The chain uses TRBV7-3 and TRBJ2-7; 9 bases align to TRBD1. V was pared by 3 bases and J by 2 bases, with 5 bases of the junction left unmatched. In germline, CDR1 is SGHTA, CDR2 FQGTGA. This CDR3 is 15 amino acids long. The CDR3 region is CASSFSGTGTYEQYF. As DNA, the CDR3 is TGTGCCAGCAGCTTTAGTGGGACAGGGACCTACGAGCAGTACTTC.

This clonotype appeared a few times. The chain employs TRBV7-2 and TRBJ2-1, with a possible D match to TRBD2 (5 bases). The V gene's germline CDR1 is SGHTA and CDR2 FQGNSA. The CDR3 contains 13 residues. Between the trimmed V and J ends, which lost 1 base and 12 bases, there was a span of 13 bases. This CDR3 reads CASSLVIREGQFF. The CDR3 DNA is TGTGCCAGCAGCTTAGTAATCCGTGAGGGGCAGTTCTTC. Full variable domain (outside the CDR3, taken from reference TRBV7-2 and TRBJ2-1): GAGVSQSPSNKVTEKGKDVELRCDPISGHTALYWYRQSLGQGLEFLIYFQGNSAPDKSGLPSDRFSAERTGGSVSTLTIQRTQQEDSAVYLCASSLVIREGQFFGPGTRLTVL.

This clonotype was counted at least ten times. This chain joins TRBV20-1 and TRBJ2-3, with a weak D call TRBD1 (6 bases). The CDR3 runs 15 residues. Germline V gene lookup returns CDR1 DFQATT and CDR2 SNEGSKA (reference sequence). Trimming left V 5 bases short and J 2 bases short, with 17 bases between. This CDR3 reads CSADRLGTNTDTQYF. The CDR3 DNA sequence: TGCAGTGCTGACAGGTTGGGGACAAACACAGATACGCAGTATTTT.

J is TRBJ1-4 and V is TRBV3-1, with TRBD1 as a possible D gene (5 bases). V lost 0 bases and J 7 bases, leaving 9 bases between the germline ends. Germline assignment: CDR1 LGHDT and CDR2 YNNKEL (reference sequence). The CDR3 is 14 residues long. The CDR3 DNA is TGTGCCAGCAGCCAAGATTGGAGGGGTGAAAAACTGTTTTTT. This sequence encodes CASSQDWRGEKLFF.

Only a few counts were recorded for this clonotype. The J gene is TRBJ2-5, the V gene TRBV2; 12 bases line up with TRBD2. In germline, CDR1 is SNHLY, CDR2 FYNNEI. J gave up 1 base and V 5 bases, and 11 bases lay outside the gene matches. The CDR3 is made up of 18 amino acids. The CDR3, as DNA: TGTGCCAGCAGTTCCTCTAGCGGGAGGGCCGGGGGCCAAGAGACCCAGTACTTC. This encodes CASSSSSGRAGGQETQYF.

The chain combines TRBV5-5 with TRBJ2-2, with D possibly being TRBD1 (6 bases). The CDR3 runs 15 residues. CDR1 is SGHKS, CDR2 YYEKEE, per germline (reference sequence). V lost 5 bases and J lost 3, with 14 bases in between. The CDR3 here is CASRRGGPDTGELFF. CDR3 coding DNA: TGTGCCAGCAGGAGAGGGGGTCCCGACACCGGGGAGCTGTTTTTT. The full variable domain, completed using reference TRBV5-5 and TRBJ2-2, is DAGVTQSPTHLIKTRGQQVTLRCSPISGHKSVSWYQQVLGQGPQFIFQYYEKEERGRGNFPDRFSARQFPNYSSELNVNALLLGDSALYLCASRRGGPDTGELFFGEGSRLTVL.

There are a few counts of this clonotype. CDR3 loop: CAWSVGTDRSYEQYF. CDR3 DNA: TGTGCCTGGAGTGTCGGGACAGACCGGAGTTACGAGCAGTACTTC. This chain connects TRBV30 to TRBJ2-7; 7 positions agree with TRBD1. The CDR3 has 15 residues. Per germline, CDR1 GTSNPN and CDR2 SVGIG (reference sequence). The V segment lost 0 bases and the J segment 4 bases; nucleotides outside the gene matches: 9.

This chain joins TRBV3-1 and TRBJ1-1, with 7 bases matching TRBD1. V was pared by 3 bases and J by 11 bases, with 12 bases of the junction left unmatched. Germline CDR1 is LGHDT and CDR2 is YNNKEL (reference sequence). This CDR3 spans 14 amino acids. CDR3 sequence (DNA): TGTGCCAGCAGCCACCAGACAGGGCGCATCGGGGCTTTCTTT. Protein sequence: CASSHQTGRIGAFF.

This clonotype has more than one count but fewer than ten. J is TRBJ2-5 and V is TRBV7-2; a possible D gene is TRBD2 (6 bases). Deletions cut 5 bases from V and 1 base from J, with 11 bases between. Germline lookup yields CDR1 SGHTA and CDR2 FQGNSA. CDR3 size: 14 residues. Here the CDR3 reads CASSHRRGQETQYF. The CDR3 nucleotides read TGTGCCAGCAGCCATCGGAGGGGCCAAGAGACCCAGTACTTC.

The sample holds a few counts of this clonotype. The chain is built from TRBV20-1 and TRBJ2-7; 7 bases align to TRBD2. V shed 3 bases and J 4 bases; nucleotides not matched to a gene: 9. Germline values: CDR1 DFQATT, CDR2 SNEGSKA (reference sequence). CDR3 size: 14 residues. The CDR3 is CSASSGGSGYEQYF. CDR3 coding DNA: TGCAGTGCTAGTTCGGGCGGGAGTGGGTACGAGCAGTACTTC.

This sequence joins TRBV18 and TRBJ2-1, with 7 bases identical to TRBD2. J lost 5 bases, V lost 2 bases, and 9 bases had no gene match. CDR3 length: 16 amino acids. The germline CDR1 and CDR2 sequences are KGHSH and LQKENI. CDR3 sequence (DNA): TGTGCCAGCTCACCAACTAGCGAAACGGCGGACAATGAGCAGTTCTTC. Translated, it gives CASSPTSETADNEQFF. Complete variable domain (other parts from reference TRBV18 and TRBJ2-1): NAGVMQNPRHLVRRRGQEARLRCSPMKGHSHVYWYRQLPEEGLKFMVYLQKENIIDESGMPKERFSAEFPKEGPSILRIQQVVRGDSAAYFCASSPTSETADNEQFFGPGTRLTVL.